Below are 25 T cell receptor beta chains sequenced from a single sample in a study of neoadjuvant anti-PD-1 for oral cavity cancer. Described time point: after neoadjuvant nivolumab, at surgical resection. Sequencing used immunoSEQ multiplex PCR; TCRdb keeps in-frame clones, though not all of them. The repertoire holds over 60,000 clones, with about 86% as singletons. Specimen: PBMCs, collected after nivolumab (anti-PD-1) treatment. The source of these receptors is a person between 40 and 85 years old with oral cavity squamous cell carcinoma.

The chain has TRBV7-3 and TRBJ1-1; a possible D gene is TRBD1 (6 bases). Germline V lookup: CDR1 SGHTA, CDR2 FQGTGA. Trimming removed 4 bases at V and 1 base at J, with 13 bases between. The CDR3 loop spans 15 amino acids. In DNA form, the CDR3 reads TGTGCCAGCAGCTCTCCAGGGGCCGCGAACACTGAAGCTTTCTTT. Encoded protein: CASSSPGAANTEAFF.

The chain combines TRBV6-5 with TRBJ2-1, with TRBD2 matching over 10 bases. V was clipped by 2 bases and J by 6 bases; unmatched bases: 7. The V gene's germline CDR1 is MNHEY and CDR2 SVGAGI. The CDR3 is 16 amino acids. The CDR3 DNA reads TGTGCCAGCAGTTACCCCGGGAGCGGGAGGGTCAATGAGCAGTTCTTC. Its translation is CASSYPGSGRVNEQFF.

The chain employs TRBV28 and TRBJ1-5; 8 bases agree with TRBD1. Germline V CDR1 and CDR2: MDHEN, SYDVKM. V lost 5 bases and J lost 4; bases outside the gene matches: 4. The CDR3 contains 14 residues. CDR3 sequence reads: CASSGGQVNQPQHF. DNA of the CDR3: TGTGCCAGCAGTGGGGGACAGGTTAATCAGCCCCAGCATTTT.

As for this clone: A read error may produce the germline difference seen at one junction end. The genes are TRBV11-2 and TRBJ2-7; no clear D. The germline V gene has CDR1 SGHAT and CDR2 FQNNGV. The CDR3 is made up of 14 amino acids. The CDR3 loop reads CASSRPPSSHEQYF. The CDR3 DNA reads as TGTGCCAGCAGCCGGCCCCCTTCCTCCCACGAGCAGTACTTC.

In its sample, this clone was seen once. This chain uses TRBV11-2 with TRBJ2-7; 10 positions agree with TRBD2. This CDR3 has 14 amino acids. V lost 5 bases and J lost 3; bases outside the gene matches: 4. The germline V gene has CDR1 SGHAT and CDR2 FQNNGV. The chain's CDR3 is CASSPRTSGYEQYF. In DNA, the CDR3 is TGTGCCAGCAGCCCCCGGACTAGCGGCTACGAGCAGTACTTC.

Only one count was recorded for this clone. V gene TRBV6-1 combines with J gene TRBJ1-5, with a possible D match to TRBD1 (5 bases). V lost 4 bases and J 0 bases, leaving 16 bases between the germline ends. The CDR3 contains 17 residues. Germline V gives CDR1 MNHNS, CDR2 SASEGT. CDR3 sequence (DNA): TGTGCCAGCAGTGCCCTTGGGGGACGAAATAGCAATCAGCCCCAGCATTTT. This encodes CASSALGGRNSNQPQHF.

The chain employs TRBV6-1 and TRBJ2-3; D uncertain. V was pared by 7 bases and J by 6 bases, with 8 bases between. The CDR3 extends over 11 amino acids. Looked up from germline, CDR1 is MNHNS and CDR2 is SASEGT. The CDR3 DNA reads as TGTGCCAGCACCGAGGTGGATACGCAGTATTTT. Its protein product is CASTEVDTQYF.

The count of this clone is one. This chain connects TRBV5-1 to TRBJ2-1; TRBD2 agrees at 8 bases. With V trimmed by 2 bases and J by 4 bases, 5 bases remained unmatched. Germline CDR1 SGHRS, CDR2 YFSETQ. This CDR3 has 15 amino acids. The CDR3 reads CASSLGGGTYNEQFF. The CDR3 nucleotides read TGCGCCAGCAGCTTAGGCGGGGGGACTTACAATGAGCAGTTCTTC.

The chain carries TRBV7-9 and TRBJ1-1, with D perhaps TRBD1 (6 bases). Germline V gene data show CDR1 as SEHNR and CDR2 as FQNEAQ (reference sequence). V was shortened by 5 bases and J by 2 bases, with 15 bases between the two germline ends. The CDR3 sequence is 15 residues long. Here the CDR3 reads CASSQAGTYNTEAFF. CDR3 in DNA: TGTGCCAGCAGCCAAGCCGGGACATATAACACTGAAGCTTTCTTT. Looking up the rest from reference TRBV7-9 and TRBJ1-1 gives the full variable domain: DTGVSQNPRHKITKRGQNVTFRCDPISEHNRLYWYRQTLGQGPEFLTYFQNEAQLEKSRLLSDRFSAERPKGSFSTLEIQRTEQGDSAMYLCASSQAGTYNTEAFFGQGTRLTVV.

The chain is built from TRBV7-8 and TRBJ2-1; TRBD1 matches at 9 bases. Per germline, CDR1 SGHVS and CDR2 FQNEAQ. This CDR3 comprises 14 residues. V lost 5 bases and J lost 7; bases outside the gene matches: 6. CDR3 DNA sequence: TGTGCCAGCAGCATCCGGGACAGGGTAAATGAGCAGTTCTTC. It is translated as CASSIRDRVNEQFF.

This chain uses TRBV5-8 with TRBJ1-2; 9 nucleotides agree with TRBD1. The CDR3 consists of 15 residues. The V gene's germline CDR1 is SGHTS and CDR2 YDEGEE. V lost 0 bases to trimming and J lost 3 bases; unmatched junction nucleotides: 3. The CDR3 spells CASSLERTGDYGYTF. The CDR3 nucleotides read TGTGCCAGCAGCTTGGAAAGGACAGGGGACTATGGCTACACCTTC.

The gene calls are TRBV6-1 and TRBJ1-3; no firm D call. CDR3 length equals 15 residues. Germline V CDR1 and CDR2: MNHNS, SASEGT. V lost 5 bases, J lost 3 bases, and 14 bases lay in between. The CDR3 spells CASSLTRVNGNTIYF. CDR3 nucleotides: TGTGCCAGCAGTTTGACTAGGGTGAATGGAAACACCATATATTTT.

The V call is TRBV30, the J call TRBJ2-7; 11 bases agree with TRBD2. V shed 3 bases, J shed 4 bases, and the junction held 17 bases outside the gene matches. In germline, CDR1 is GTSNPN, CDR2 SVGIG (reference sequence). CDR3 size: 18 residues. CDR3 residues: CAWREAARLAGGWYEQYF. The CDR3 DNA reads TGTGCCTGGAGGGAGGCGGCTCGTCTAGCGGGAGGATGGTACGAGCAGTACTTC. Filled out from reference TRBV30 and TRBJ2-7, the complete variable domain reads SQTIHQWPATLVQPVGSPLSLECTVEGTSNPNLYWYRQAAGRGLQLLFYSVGIGQISSEVPQNLSASRPQDRQFILSSKKLLLSDSGFYLCAWREAARLAGGWYEQYFGPGTRLTVT.

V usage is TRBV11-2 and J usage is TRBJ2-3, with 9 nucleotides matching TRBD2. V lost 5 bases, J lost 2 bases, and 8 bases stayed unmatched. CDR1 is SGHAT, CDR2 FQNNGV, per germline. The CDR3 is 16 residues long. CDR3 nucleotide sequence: TGTGCCAGCAGCCATGTGGGCGGGAGGGCCACAGATACGCAGTATTTT. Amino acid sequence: CASSHVGGRATDTQYF.

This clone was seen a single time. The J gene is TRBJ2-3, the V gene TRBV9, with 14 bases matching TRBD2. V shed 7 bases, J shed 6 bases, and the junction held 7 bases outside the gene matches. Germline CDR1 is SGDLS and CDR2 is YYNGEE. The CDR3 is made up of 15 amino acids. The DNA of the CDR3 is TGTGCCAGCCAGGGACTAGCGGGAGCGAGGGATACGCAGTATTTT. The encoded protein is CASQGLAGARDTQYF.

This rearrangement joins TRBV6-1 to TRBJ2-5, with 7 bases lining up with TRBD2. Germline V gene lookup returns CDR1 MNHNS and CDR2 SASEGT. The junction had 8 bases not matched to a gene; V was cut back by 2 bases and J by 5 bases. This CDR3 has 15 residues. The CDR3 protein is CASSENVGLGETQYF. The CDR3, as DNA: TGTGCCAGCAGTGAAAATGTTGGACTAGGTGAGACCCAGTACTTC.

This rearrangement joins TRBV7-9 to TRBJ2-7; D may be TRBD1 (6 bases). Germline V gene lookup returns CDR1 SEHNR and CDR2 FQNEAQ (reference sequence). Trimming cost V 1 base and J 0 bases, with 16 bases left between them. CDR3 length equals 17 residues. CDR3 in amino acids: CASSLVGDTDFSYEQYF. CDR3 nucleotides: TGTGCCAGCAGCTTAGTGGGGGACACGGATTTCTCCTACGAGCAGTACTTC.

CDR3 in DNA: TGTGCCAGCAGCTTAGGCCGTGGAGGGTACACTGAAGCTTTCTTT. This codes for CASSLGRGGYTEAFF. The J gene is TRBJ1-1, the V gene TRBV11-2; D not certain. The CDR3 has 15 residues. V lost 1 base and J 3 bases, leaving 12 bases between the germline ends. Germline-derived CDR1 and CDR2 are SGHAT and FQNNGV.

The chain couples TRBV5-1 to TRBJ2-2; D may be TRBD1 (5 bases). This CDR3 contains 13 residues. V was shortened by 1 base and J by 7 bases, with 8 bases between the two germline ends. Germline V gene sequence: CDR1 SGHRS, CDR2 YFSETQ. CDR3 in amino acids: CASSLTDSGELFF. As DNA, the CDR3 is TGCGCCAGCAGCTTGACCGACAGCGGGGAGCTGTTTTTT.

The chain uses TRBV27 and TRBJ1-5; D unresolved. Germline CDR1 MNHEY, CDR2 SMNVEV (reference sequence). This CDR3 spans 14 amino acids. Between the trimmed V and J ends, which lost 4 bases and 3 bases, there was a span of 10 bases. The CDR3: CASSSQEDNQPQHF. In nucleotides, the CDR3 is TGTGCCAGCAGTTCTCAGGAGGACAATCAGCCCCAGCATTTT.

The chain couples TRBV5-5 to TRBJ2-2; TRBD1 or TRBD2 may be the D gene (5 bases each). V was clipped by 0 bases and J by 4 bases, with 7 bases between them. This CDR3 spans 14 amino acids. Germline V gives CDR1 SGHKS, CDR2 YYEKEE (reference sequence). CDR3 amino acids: CASSLGGVTGELFF. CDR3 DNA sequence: TGTGCCAGCAGCTTGGGAGGGGTCACCGGGGAGCTGTTTTTT.

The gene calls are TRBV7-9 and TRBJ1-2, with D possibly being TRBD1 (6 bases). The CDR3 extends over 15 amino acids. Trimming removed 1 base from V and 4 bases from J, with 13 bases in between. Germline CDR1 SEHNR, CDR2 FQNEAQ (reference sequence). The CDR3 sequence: CASSLVPGEAYGYTF. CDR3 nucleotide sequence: TGTGCCAGCAGCTTAGTCCCAGGGGAGGCCTATGGCTACACCTTC.

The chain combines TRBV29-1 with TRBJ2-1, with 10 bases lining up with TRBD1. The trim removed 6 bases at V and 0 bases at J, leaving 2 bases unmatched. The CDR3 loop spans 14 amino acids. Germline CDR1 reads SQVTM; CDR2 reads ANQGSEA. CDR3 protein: CSVGQGSSYNEQFF. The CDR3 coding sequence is TGCAGCGTGGGACAGGGGAGCTCCTACAATGAGCAGTTCTTC.

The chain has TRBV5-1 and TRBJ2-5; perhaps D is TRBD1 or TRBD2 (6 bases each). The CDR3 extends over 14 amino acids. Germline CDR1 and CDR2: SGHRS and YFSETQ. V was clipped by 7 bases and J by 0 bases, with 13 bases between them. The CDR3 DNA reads TGCGCCAGCGGGAGGACAGCCTACCAAGAGACCCAGTACTTC. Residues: CASGRTAYQETQYF.

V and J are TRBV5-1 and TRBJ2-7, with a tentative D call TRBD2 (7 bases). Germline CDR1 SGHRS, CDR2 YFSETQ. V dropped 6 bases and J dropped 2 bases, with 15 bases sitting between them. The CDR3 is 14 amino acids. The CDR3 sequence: CASTLGGGTYEQYF. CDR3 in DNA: TGCGCCAGCACTCTAGGGGGAGGGACCTACGAGCAGTACTTC. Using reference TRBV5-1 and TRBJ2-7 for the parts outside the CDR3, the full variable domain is KAGVTQTPRYLIKTRGQQVTLSCSPISGHRSVSWYQQTPGQGLQFLFEYFSETQRNKGNFPGRFSGRQFSNSRSEMNVSTLELGDSALYLCASTLGGGTYEQYFGPGTRLTVT.